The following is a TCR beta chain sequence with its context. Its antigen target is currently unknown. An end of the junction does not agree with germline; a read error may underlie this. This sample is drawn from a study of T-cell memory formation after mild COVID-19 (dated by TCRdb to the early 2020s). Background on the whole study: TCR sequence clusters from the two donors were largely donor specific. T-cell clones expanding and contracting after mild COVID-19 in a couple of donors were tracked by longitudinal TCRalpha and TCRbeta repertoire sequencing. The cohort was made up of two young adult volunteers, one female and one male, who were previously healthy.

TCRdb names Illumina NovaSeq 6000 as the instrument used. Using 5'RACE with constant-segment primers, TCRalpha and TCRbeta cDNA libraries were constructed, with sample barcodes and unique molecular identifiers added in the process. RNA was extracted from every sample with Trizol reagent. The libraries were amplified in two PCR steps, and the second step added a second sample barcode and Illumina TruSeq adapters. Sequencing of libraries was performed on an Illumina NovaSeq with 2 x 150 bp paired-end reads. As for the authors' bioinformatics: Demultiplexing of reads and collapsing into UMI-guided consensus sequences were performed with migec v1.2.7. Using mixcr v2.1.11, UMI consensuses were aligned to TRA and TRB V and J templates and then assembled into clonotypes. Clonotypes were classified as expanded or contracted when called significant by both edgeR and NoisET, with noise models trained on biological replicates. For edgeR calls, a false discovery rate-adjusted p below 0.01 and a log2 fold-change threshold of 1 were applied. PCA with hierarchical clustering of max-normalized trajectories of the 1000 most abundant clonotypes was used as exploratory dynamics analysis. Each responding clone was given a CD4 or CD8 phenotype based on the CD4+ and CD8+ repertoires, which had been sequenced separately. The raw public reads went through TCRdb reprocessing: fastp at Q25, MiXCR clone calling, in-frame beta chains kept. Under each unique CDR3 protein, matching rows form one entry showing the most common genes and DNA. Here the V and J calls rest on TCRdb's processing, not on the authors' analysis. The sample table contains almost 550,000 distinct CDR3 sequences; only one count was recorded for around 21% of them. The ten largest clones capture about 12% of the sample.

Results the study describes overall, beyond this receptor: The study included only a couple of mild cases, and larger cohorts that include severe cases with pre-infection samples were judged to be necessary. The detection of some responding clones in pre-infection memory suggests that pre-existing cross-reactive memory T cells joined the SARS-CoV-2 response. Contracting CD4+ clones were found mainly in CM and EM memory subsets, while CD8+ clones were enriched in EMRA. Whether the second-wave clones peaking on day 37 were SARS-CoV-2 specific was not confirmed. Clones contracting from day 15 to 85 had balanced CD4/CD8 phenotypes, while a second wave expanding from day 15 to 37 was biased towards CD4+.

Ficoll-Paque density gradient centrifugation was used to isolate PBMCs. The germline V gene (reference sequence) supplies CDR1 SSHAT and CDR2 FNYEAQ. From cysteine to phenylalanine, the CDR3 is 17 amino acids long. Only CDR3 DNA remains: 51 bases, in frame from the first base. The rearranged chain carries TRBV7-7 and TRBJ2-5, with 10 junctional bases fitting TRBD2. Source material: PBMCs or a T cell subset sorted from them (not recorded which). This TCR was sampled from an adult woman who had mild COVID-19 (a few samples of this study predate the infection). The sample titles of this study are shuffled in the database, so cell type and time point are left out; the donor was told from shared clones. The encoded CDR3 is CASSEGTLAGGSETQYF. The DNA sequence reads TGTGCTAGCAGCGAAGGAACCTTAGCGGGAGGTTCAGAGACCCAGTACTTC.